The 3 T cell receptor beta chains below come from one sample, sequenced in a study of CD8 T cells in Susac syndrome. Reverse transcription used about 0.45 to 1 ug RNA and random hexamers. TCRdb analysed the immunoSEQ multiplex PCR reads with MiXCR anew, one entry per CDR3 protein. This sample yields approximately 140,000 distinct CDR3 sequences, of which around 96% are seen a single time; approximately 0.12% belongs to the top ten. The sample comprised CD4+ T cells from PBMCs. The receptors shown here come from a human donor with multiple sclerosis.

The chain uses TRBV7-9 and TRBJ1-3; tentatively, D is TRBD1 (6 bases). CDR3 length: 16 residues. Germline V CDR1 and CDR2: SEHNR, FQNEAQ (reference sequence). Trimming stripped 4 bases from V and 0 bases from J, with 13 bases between. The CDR3 DNA reads TGTGCCAGCAGCTGGACAGTCTCGTACTCTGGAAACACCATATATTTT. Translating it yields CASSWTVSYSGNTIYF.

The J gene is TRBJ2-7, the V gene TRBV6-2 or TRBV6-3; no reliable D call. CDR1 and CDR2 (germline): MNHEY, SVGEGT. V gave up 4 bases and J gave up 2 bases, with 18 bases separating them. The CDR3 is 16 amino acids. Here the CDR3 reads CASSFKFGSATYEQYF. DNA of the CDR3: TGTGCCAGCAGTTTCAAATTCGGCTCAGCCACCTACGAGCAGTACTTC.

The chain uses TRBV4-1 and TRBJ1-2, with TRBD1 identical over 7 bases. V lost 4 bases and J lost 3; bases outside the gene matches: 11. The CDR3 is 16 amino acids. From germline, CDR1 is MGHRA and CDR2 YSYEKL. As DNA, the CDR3 is TGCGCCAGCAGCCGGGATCCCGGGACAGCTCACTATGGCTACACCTTC. Encoded protein: CASSRDPGTAHYGYTF.